The 7 T cell receptor beta chains below were found in one sample sequenced in a study of T cells after yellow fever vaccination. A single record per CDR3 protein comes from TCRdb applying MiXCR to the 5' RACE reads. The sample yields under 500,000 distinct CDR3 sequences, roughly a sixth seen once. This material consisted of PBMCs, taken before the yellow fever booster vaccination. The receptors derive from a man younger than 35 who received the YFV17D yellow fever vaccine.

The rearrangement uses TRBV6-6 and TRBJ2-2, with D unresolved. Germline V CDR1 and CDR2: MNHNY, SVGAGI (reference sequence). This CDR3 has 14 residues. The V end lost 0 bases, the J end lost 1 base, and 3 bases lay between the germline ends. The CDR3 nucleotides read TGTGCCAGCAGTTACTCAGAGAACACCGGGGAGCTGTTTTTT. Its translation: CASSYSENTGELFF.

This clonotype was seen a few times. The chain recombines TRBV10-3 with TRBJ1-6; 9 bases map to TRBD1. Germline V gives CDR1 ENHRY, CDR2 SYGVKD. V lost 3 bases to trimming and J lost 9 bases; unmatched junction nucleotides: 3. CDR3 size: 14 residues. CDR3 sequence reads: CAISDGTGFSPLHF. CDR3 sequence (DNA): TGTGCCATCAGTGACGGGACAGGGTTTTCACCCCTCCACTTT.

There are many counts of this clonotype. The chain is built from TRBV6-5 and TRBJ2-7, with D unclear. The CDR3 consists of 17 residues. CDR1 and CDR2 (germline): MNHEY, SVGAGI. V shed 4 bases and J shed 4 bases, with 23 bases lying between them. CDR3 in DNA: TGTGCCAGCAGTTTTGTTAAGGCCGGTAAGAATTCTTACGAGCAGTACGTC. Its translation is CASSFVKAGKNSYEQYV.

This chain links TRBV7-2 with TRBJ2-5; D might be TRBD2 (6 bases). The CDR3 is made up of 15 amino acids. Germline V CDR1 and CDR2: SGHTA, FQGNSA. Trimming shortened V by 3 bases and J by 1 base, and 12 bases separated the two germline ends. CDR3 in DNA: TGTGCCAGCAGCTTTGGCGGGGCCACCCAAGAGACCCAGTACTTC. Translating gives CASSFGGATQETQYF.

This clonotype has just a few counts. The chain recombines TRBV20-1 with TRBJ1-2; no reliable D call. The V end was cut by 2 bases, the J end by 6 bases, with 19 bases between. CDR1 DFQATT and CDR2 SNEGSKA come from the germline V gene (reference sequence). CDR3 size: 15 residues. In DNA form, the CDR3 reads TGCAGTGCTAGACGTCGAAATAGGGATGTGGATGGCTACACCTTC. It translates to CSARRRNRDVDGYTF.

A few counts support this clonotype. This chain uses TRBV4-3 with TRBJ1-6, with D tentatively TRBD1 (5 bases). V was trimmed by 0 bases and J by 10 bases, leaving 16 bases between them. The CDR3 is made up of 16 amino acids. Germline CDR1 reads LGHNA; CDR2 reads YSLEER. The chain's CDR3 is CASSQDWSGPGSPLHF. Written as DNA, the CDR3 is TGCGCCAGCAGCCAAGATTGGTCAGGGCCCGGCTCACCCCTCCACTTT.

The genes are TRBV24-1 and TRBJ2-3, with a tentative D call TRBD1 (5 bases). Germline lookup yields CDR1 KGHDR and CDR2 SFDVKD. CDR3 length: 15 residues. Trimming removed 10 bases at V and 5 bases at J, with 21 bases between. This chain's CDR3 is CATAPQGDSRDTQYF. DNA for the CDR3: TGTGCCACAGCGCCTCAGGGTGATTCTCGAGATACGCAGTATTTT.